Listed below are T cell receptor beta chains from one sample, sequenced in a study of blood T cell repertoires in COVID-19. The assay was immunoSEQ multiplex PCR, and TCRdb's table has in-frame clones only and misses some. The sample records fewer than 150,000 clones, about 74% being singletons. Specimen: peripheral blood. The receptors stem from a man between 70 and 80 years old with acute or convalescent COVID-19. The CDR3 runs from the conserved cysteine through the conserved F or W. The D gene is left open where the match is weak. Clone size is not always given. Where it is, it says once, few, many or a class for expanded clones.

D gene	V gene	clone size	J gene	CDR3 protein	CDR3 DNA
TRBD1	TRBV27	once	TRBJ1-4	CASSSRGPNEKLFF	TGTGCCAGCAGTTCCAGGGGGCCTAATGAAAAACTGTTTTTT
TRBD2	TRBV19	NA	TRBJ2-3	CASSIRLAGGPSTDTQYF	TGTGCCAGTAGTATTAGACTAGCGGGGGGCCCAAGCACAGATACGCAGTATTTT
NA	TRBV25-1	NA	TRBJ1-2	CASSGWDTPYFGYTF	TGTGCCAGCAGTGGTTGGGACACCCCTTATTTTGGCTACACCTTC
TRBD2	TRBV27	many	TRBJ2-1	CASSFPLAGSSYNEQFF	TGTGCCAGCAGTTTCCCACTAGCGGGTAGCTCCTACAATGAGCAGTTCTTC
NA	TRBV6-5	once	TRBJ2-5	CASSLDSPETQYF	TGTGCCAGCAGTCTCGACAGCCCAGAGACCCAGTACTTC
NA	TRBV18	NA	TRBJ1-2	CASSPVGGEYYGYTF	TGTGCCAGCTCACCAGTGGGAGGGGAATACTATGGCTACACCTTC
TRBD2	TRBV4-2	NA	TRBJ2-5	CASSQARAGGQETQYF	TGTGCCAGCAGCCAAGCACGAGCGGGGGGCCAAGAGACCCAGTACTTC
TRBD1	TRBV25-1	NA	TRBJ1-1	CASSPKGRGRFEAFF	TGTGCCAGCAGTCCTAAGGGCAGGGGGCGGTTTGAAGCTTTCTTT
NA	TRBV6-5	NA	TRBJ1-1	CASSYGGVNTEAFF	TGTGCCAGCAGTTACGGAGGGGTGAACACTGAAGCTTTCTTT
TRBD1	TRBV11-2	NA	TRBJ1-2	CASSPDRGVYGYTF	TGTGCCAGCAGTCCGGACAGGGGAGTCTATGGCTACACCTTC
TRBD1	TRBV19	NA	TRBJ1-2	CASSSGTGFGYTF	TGTGCCAGTAGTTCCGGGACAGGTTTCGGCTACACCTTC
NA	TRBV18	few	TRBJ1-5	CASSPQSHNQPQHF	TGTGCCAGCTCACCACAGAGCCACAATCAGCCCCAGCATTTT
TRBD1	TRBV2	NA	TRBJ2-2	CASSRDRNTGELFF	TGTGCCAGCAGTCGGGACAGAAACACCGGGGAGCTGTTTTTT
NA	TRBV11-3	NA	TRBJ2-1	CASSSGQSSYNEQFF	TGTGCCAGCAGCTCCGGACAGAGCTCCTACAATGAGCAGTTCTTC
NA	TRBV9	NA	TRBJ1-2	CASSLGTPKGAGGYTF	TGTGCCAGCAGCCTGGGGACACCTAAAGGGGCCGGTGGCTACACCTTC
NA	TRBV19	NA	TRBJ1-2	CASFSLLDYGYTF	TGTGCCAGTTTTAGTCTTCTTGACTATGGCTACACCTTC
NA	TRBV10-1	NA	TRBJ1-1	CASSWDNGTEAFF	TGCGCCAGCAGCTGGGACAACGGGACTGAAGCTTTCTTT
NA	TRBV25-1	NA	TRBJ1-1	CASSESGQQDTEAFF	TGTGCCAGCAGTGAGAGTGGGCAGCAGGACACTGAAGCTTTCTTT
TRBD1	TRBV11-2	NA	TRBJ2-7	CASSSGTGPYEQYF	TGTGCCAGCAGCTCCGGGACAGGACCCTACGAGCAGTACTTC
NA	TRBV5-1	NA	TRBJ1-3	CASSFTGSGNTIYF	TGCGCCAGCAGCTTCACAGGGTCCGGAAACACCATATATTTT
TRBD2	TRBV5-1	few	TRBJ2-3	CASSLAPGGVPDTQYF	TGCGCCAGCAGCTTGGCCCCGGGAGGGGTTCCAGATACGCAGTATTTT
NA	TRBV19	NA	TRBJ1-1	CASSLLLRNTEAFF	TGTGCCAGTAGCCTACTCCTGCGGAACACTGAAGCTTTCTTT
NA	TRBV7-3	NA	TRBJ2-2	CASSLMRDTGELFF	TGTGCCAGCAGCTTAATGAGAGACACCGGGGAGCTGTTTTTT
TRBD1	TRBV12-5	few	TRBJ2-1	CASGRDSYNEQFF	TGTGCTAGTGGGAGGGACAGCTACAATGAGCAGTTCTTC
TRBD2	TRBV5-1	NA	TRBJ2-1	CASSLTSGGNEQFF	TGCGCCAGCAGCTTAACTAGCGGGGGTAATGAGCAGTTCTTC
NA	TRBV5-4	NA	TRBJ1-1	CASSLERGNTEAFF	TGTGCCAGCAGCTTGGAAAGAGGGAACACTGAAGCTTTCTTT
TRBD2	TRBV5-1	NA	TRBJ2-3	CASSLREGLSDTQYF	TGCGCCAGCAGCTTGAGGGAGGGCCTATCAGATACGCAGTATTTT
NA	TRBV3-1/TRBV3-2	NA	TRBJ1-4	CASSQGRVGANEKLFF	TGTGCCAGCAGCCAAGGCAGGGTCGGTGCTAATGAAAAACTGTTTTTT
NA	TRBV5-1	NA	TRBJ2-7	CASSGHFYEQYF	TGCGCCAGCAGCGGACACTTCTACGAGCAGTACTTC
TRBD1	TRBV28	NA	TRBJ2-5	CASSLATGNQETQYF	TGTGCCAGCAGTTTGGCGACAGGGAACCAAGAGACCCAGTACTTC
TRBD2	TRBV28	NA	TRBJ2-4	CASSLAGLAGRENIQYF	TGTGCCAGCAGTTTAGCGGGACTAGCGGGACGGGAAAACATTCAGTACTTC
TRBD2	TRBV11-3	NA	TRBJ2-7	CASSLGGRTDEQYF	TGTGCCAGCAGCTTAGGCGGGAGGACCGACGAGCAGTACTTC
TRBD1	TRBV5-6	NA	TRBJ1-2	CASTNGRTGIFNGYTF	TGTGCCAGCACCAACGGCCGGACAGGGATCTTTAATGGCTACACCTTC
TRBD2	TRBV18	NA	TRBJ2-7	CASSRRTSGATYEQYF	TGTGCCAGCTCACGTAGGACTAGCGGGGCTACCTACGAGCAGTACTTC
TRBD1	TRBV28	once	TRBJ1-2	CASKGTGTYGYTF	TGTGCCAGTAAGGGGACAGGGACCTATGGCTACACCTTC
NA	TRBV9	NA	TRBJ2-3	CASSVAPADTQYF	TGTGCCAGCAGCGTAGCCCCCGCAGATACGCAGTATTTT
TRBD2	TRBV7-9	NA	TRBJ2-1	CASSDRTSGNEQFF	TGTGCCAGCAGCGATAGGACTAGTGGCAATGAGCAGTTCTTC
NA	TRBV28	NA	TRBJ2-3	CASTGLHDTQYF	TGTGCCAGCACAGGACTGCATGATACGCAGTATTTT
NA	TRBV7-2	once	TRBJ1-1	CASSPQGNTEAFF	TGTGCCAGCAGCCCCCAGGGGAACACTGAAGCTTTCTTT
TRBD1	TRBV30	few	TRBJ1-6	CAWSVTGQGTSPLHF	TGTGCCTGGAGTGTAACGGGACAGGGTACATCACCCCTCCACTTT
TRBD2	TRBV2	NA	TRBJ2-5	CASRSSTTGLAGGPVETQYF	TGTGCCAGCAGGAGTAGTACAACTGGACTAGCGGGAGGGCCTGTAGAGACCCAGTACTTC
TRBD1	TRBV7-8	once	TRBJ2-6	CASTLRGTGVSGANVLTF	TGTGCCAGCACCTTGCGCGGGACAGGGGTCTCTGGGGCCAACGTCCTGACTTTC
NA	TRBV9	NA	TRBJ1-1	CASSGQENTEAFF	TGTGCCAGCAGCGGACAGGAGAACACTGAAGCCTTCTTT
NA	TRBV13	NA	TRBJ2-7	CASSATTSYEQYF	TGTGCCAGCAGCGCCACTACCTCCTACGAGCAGTACTTC
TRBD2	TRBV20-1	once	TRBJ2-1	CSASTLAGSYNEQFF	TGCAGTGCTAGTACGCTAGCGGGATCCTACAATGAGCAGTTCTTC
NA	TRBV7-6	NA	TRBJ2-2	CASSLYTGYTGELFF	TGTGCCAGCAGCCTATACACGGGTTACACCGGGGAGCTGTTTTTT
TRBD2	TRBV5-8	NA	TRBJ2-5	CASRPTSGETQYF	TGTGCCAGCAGACCAACTAGCGGGGAGACCCAGTACTTC
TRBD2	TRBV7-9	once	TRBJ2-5	CASSSPTSGRRETQYF	TGTGCCAGCAGCTCCCCGACTAGCGGGAGAAGAGAGACCCAGTACTTC
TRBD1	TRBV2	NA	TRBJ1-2	CASSYTGEGGYTF	TGTGCCAGCAGTTATACAGGGGAAGGTGGCTACACCTTC
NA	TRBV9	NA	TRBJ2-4	CASSVGVSSKNIQYF	TGTGCCAGCAGCGTAGGTGTTTCGTCCAAAAACATTCAGTACTTC
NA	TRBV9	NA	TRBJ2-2	CASSPRTGTGELFF	TGTGCCAGCAGCCCCCGTACAGGCACCGGGGAGCTGTTTTTT
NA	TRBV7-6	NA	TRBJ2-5	CASSWLGSGVQETQYF	TGTGCCAGCAGCTGGCTCGGGTCGGGAGTTCAAGAGACCCAGTACTTC
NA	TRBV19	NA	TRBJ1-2	CASSIPSQGPANYGYTF	TGTGCCAGTAGTATCCCCTCTCAGGGGCCAGCTAACTATGGCTACACCTTC
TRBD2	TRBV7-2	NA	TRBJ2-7	CASSLEGTSGRGEQYF	TGTGCCAGCAGCTTAGAGGGGACTAGCGGGAGAGGCGAGCAGTACTTC